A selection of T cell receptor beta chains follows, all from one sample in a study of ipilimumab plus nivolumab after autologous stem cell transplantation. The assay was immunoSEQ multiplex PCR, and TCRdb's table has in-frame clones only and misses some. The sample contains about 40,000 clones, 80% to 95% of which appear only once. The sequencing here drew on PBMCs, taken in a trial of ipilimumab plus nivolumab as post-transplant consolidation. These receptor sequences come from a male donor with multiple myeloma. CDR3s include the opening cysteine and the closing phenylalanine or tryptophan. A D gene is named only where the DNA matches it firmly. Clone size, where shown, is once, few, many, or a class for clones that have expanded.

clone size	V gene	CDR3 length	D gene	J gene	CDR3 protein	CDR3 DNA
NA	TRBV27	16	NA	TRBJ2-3	CASSLWAGTSTDTQYF	TGTGCCAGCAGTTTATGGGCCGGGACTAGCACAGATACGCAGTATTTT
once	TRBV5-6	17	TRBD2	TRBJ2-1	CASSLQLGLAGEDEQFF	TGTGCCAGCAGCTTGCAGTTGGGACTAGCGGGGGAGGATGAGCAGTTCTTC
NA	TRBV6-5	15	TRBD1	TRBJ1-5	CASSRTGRSNQPQHF	TGTGCCAGCAGCCGGACAGGGAGAAGCAATCAGCCCCAGCATTTT
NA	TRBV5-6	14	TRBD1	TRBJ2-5	CASSFTGVGETQYF	TGTGCCAGCAGCTTTACAGGGGTTGGAGAGACCCAGTACTTC
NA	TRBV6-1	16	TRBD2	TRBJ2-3	CASSEKRGGLTDTQYF	TGTGCCAGCAGTGAGAAGCGGGGGGGCCTAACAGATACGCAGTATTTT
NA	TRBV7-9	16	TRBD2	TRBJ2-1	CASSLQPSGAGNEQFF	TGTGCCAGCAGCTTACAGCCTAGCGGGGCAGGGAATGAGCAGTTCTTC
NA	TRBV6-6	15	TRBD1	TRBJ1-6	CASSYVRDSNSPLHF	TGTGCCAGCAGTTACGTCCGGGACAGTAATTCACCCCTCCACTTT
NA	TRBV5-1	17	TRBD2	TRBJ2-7	CASSLVGLAGDLYEQYF	TGCGCCAGCAGCCTTGTTGGACTAGCGGGAGACCTCTACGAGCAGTACTTC
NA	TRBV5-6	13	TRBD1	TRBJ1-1	CASSLLDRDAAFF	TGTGCCAGCAGCTTGCTGGACAGGGACGCTGCTTTCTTT
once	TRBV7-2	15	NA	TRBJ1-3	CASNRGNTHGNTIYF	TGTGCCAGTAACCGGGGCAATACCCATGGAAACACCATATATTTT
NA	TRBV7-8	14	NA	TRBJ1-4	CASSQLRANEKLFF	TGTGCCAGCAGCCAACTGCGTGCTAATGAAAAACTGTTTTTT
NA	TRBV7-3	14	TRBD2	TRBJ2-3	CASSRTSGSGTQYF	TGTGCCAGCAGCCGGACTAGCGGGAGCGGTACGCAGTATTTT
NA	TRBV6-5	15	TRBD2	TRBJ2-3	CASRSSAGVTDTQYF	TGTGCCAGCAGGTCGTCGGCGGGAGTTACAGATACGCAGTATTTT
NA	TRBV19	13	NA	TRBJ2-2	CASSMGHTGELFF	TGTGCCAGTAGTATGGGACACACCGGGGAGCTGTTTTTT
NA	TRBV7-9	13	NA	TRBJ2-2	CASSLEGFGELFF	TGTGCCAGCAGCTTAGAAGGCTTCGGGGAGCTGTTTTTT
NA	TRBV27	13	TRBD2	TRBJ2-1	CASRGLADNEQFF	TGTGCCAGCAGGGGACTAGCGGACAATGAGCAGTTCTTC
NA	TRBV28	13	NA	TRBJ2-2	CASSLGATGELFF	TGTGCCAGCAGTTTAGGGGCTACCGGGGAGCTGTTTTTT
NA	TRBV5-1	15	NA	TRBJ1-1	CASSTGWGKDTEAFF	TGCGCCAGCAGCACAGGGTGGGGAAAAGACACTGAAGCTTTCTTT
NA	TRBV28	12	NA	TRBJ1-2	CASSLSGYGYTF	TGTGCCAGCAGTTTATCCGGGTATGGCTACACCTTC